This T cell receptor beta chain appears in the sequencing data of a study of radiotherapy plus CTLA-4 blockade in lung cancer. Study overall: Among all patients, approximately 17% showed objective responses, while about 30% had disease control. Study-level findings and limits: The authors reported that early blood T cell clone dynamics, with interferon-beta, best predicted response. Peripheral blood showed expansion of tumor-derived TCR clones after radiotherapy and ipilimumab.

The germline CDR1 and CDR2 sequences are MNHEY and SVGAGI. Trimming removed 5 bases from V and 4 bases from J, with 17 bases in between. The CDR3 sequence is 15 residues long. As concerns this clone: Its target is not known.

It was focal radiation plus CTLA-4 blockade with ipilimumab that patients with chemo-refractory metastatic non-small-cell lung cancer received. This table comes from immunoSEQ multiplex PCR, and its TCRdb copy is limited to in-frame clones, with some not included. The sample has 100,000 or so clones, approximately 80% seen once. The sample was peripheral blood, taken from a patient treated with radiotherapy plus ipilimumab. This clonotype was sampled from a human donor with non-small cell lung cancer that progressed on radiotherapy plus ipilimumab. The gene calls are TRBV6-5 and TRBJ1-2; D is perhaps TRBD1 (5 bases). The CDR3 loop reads CASSPGAREGYGYTF. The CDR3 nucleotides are TGTGCCAGCAGTCCCGGGGCGAGGGAGGGCTATGGCTACACCTTC.